Listed below are T cell receptor beta chains from one sample, sequenced in a study of shared clonotypes between healthy human individuals. Using immunoSEQ multiplex PCR, the repertoire was profiled, and TCRdb retains in-frame clones only, with some absent. The sample records about half a million clones, 60% to 85% being singletons. The sequenced sample was PBMCs. These TCRs come from a woman between 40 and 50 years old in good health. Some clones in this sample may be carry-over from other donors' samples. Each CDR3 is given with its conserved first and last residue. Each record gives: D gene, V gene, CDR3 length, clone size, J gene, CDR3 DNA, CDR3 protein. D genes are given only for firm matches. The size field is filled for only some rows; it gives once, few, many or a size class.

D gene: TRBD1; V gene: TRBV7-9; CDR3 length: 17; clone size: -; J gene: TRBJ2-7; CDR3 DNA: TGTGCCAGCAGCTTGGGGACAGGGTCAACTCGCTCCTACGAGCAGTACTTC; CDR3 protein: CASSLGTGSTRSYEQYF
D gene: TRBD2; V gene: TRBV27; CDR3 length: 15; clone size: -; J gene: TRBJ2-3; CDR3 DNA: TGTGCCAGTAAAGCAGGCGGGAGGGTCACAGATACGCAGTATTTT; CDR3 protein: CASKAGGRVTDTQYF
D gene: TRBD1; V gene: TRBV28; CDR3 length: 15; clone size: -; J gene: TRBJ1-5; CDR3 DNA: TGTGCCAGCAGCCTAATCGGGACAGTTAATCAGCCCCAGCATTTT; CDR3 protein: CASSLIGTVNQPQHF
D gene: -; V gene: TRBV30; CDR3 length: 13; clone size: -; J gene: TRBJ2-1; CDR3 DNA: TGTGCCTGGAATAGGGGCAGCTACAATGAGCAGTTCTTC; CDR3 protein: CAWNRGSYNEQFF
D gene: -; V gene: TRBV7-8; CDR3 length: 14; clone size: few; J gene: TRBJ1-2; CDR3 DNA: TGTGCCAGCAGCGCCCCGACCCGGGGCTATGGCTACACCTTC; CDR3 protein: CASSAPTRGYGYTF
D gene: -; V gene: TRBV18; CDR3 length: 11; clone size: -; J gene: TRBJ1-4; CDR3 DNA: TGTGCCAGCTCACGGGACGAAAAACTGTTTTTT; CDR3 protein: CASSRDEKLFF
D gene: -; V gene: TRBV6-1; CDR3 length: 15; clone size: -; J gene: TRBJ2-7; CDR3 DNA: TGTGCCAGCAGTGAAGGAGGAGGGGCTGGATACGAGCAGTACTTC; CDR3 protein: CASSEGGGAGYEQYF
D gene: -; V gene: TRBV7-3; CDR3 length: 14; clone size: -; J gene: TRBJ2-3; CDR3 DNA: TGTGCCAGCAGCTTAGGCGGGAAGACAGATACGCAGTATTTT; CDR3 protein: CASSLGGKTDTQYF
D gene: -; V gene: TRBV27; CDR3 length: 15; clone size: -; J gene: TRBJ2-7; CDR3 DNA: TGTGCCAGCAGTTACCTTGGTCCGTCGTCGTACGAGCAGTACTTC; CDR3 protein: CASSYLGPSSYEQYF
D gene: -; V gene: TRBV30; CDR3 length: 14; clone size: -; J gene: TRBJ1-5; CDR3 DNA: TGTGCCTGGAGTGGGGGCAGGGGCAATCAGCCCCAGCATTTT; CDR3 protein: CAWSGGRGNQPQHF
D gene: TRBD2; V gene: TRBV27; CDR3 length: 15; clone size: -; J gene: TRBJ2-7; CDR3 DNA: TGTGCCAGCAGCTACAGCGGGAGTGGAAACTACGAGCAGTACTTC; CDR3 protein: CASSYSGSGNYEQYF
D gene: -; V gene: TRBV7-3; CDR3 length: 13; clone size: once; J gene: TRBJ1-2; CDR3 DNA: TGTGCCAGCAGCCGAGGGGACTACGATGGCTACACCTTC; CDR3 protein: CASSRGDYDGYTF
D gene: -; V gene: TRBV5-1; CDR3 length: 16; clone size: -; J gene: TRBJ2-5; CDR3 DNA: TGCGCCAGCAGCCTTACCCTAGGAGGAGTAAAAGAGACCCAGTACTTC; CDR3 protein: CASSLTLGGVKETQYF
D gene: -; V gene: TRBV21-1; CDR3 length: 9; clone size: -; J gene: TRBJ1-2; CDR3 DNA: TGTGCCAGCAAACTAGGCTACACCTTC; CDR3 protein: CASKLGYTF
D gene: -; V gene: TRBV27; CDR3 length: 14; clone size: -; J gene: TRBJ1-5; CDR3 DNA: TGTGCCAGCAGTCTAGGGGGGCGAAATCAGCCCCAGCATTTT; CDR3 protein: CASSLGGRNQPQHF
D gene: -; V gene: TRBV7-6; CDR3 length: 13; clone size: -; J gene: TRBJ2-2; CDR3 DNA: TGTGCCAGCTTTTCCGGGATAGCCGGGGAGCTGTTTTTT; CDR3 protein: CASFSGIAGELFF
D gene: -; V gene: TRBV29-1; CDR3 length: 13; clone size: -; J gene: TRBJ1-2; CDR3 DNA: TGCAGCGTTCCCCTAGGTGCGATAAGGGGCTACACCTTC; CDR3 protein: CSVPLGAIRGYTF
D gene: -; V gene: TRBV19; CDR3 length: 14; clone size: -; J gene: TRBJ2-4; CDR3 DNA: TGTGCCAGTAGTATTAGACAGAACTCAAACATTCAGTACTTC; CDR3 protein: CASSIRQNSNIQYF
D gene: TRBD1; V gene: TRBV7-2; CDR3 length: 15; clone size: few; J gene: TRBJ1-5; CDR3 DNA: TGTGCCAGCAGCTTAGGGCCGGGACAGAATCAGCCCCAGCATTTT; CDR3 protein: CASSLGPGQNQPQHF
D gene: -; V gene: TRBV27; CDR3 length: 16; clone size: -; J gene: TRBJ2-1; CDR3 DNA: TGTGCCAGCAGCCGCGGGGCCCGTCGCGCCTACAATGAGCAGTTCTTC; CDR3 protein: CASSRGARRAYNEQFF
D gene: -; V gene: TRBV7-6; CDR3 length: 11; clone size: few; J gene: TRBJ1-1; CDR3 DNA: TGTGCCAGCAGCCCTCACGCTGAAGCTTTCTTT; CDR3 protein: CASSPHAEAFF
D gene: TRBD1; V gene: TRBV7-9; CDR3 length: 16; clone size: -; J gene: TRBJ1-5; CDR3 DNA: TGTGCCAGCAGCCCGGGACAGCTTATTAGCAATCAGCCCCAGCATTTT; CDR3 protein: CASSPGQLISNQPQHF
D gene: -; V gene: TRBV30; CDR3 length: 12; clone size: -; J gene: TRBJ2-4; CDR3 DNA: TGTGCCGGGGGGTTAGCCAAAAACATTCAGTACTTC; CDR3 protein: CAGGLAKNIQYF
D gene: -; V gene: TRBV4-1; CDR3 length: 17; clone size: -; J gene: TRBJ2-1; CDR3 DNA: TGCGCCAGCAGCCAAGCCCCCAGGGGGGCGGGCTACAATGAGCAGTTCTTC; CDR3 protein: CASSQAPRGAGYNEQFF
D gene: -; V gene: TRBV5-6; CDR3 length: 14; clone size: -; J gene: TRBJ1-2; CDR3 DNA: TGTGCCAGCAGCTTGGCAGTGACAGCCTATGGCTACACCTTC; CDR3 protein: CASSLAVTAYGYTF
D gene: TRBD2; V gene: TRBV27; CDR3 length: 15; clone size: -; J gene: TRBJ2-1; CDR3 DNA: TGTGCCAGCAGTCTAGGGACTAGCGGGAACAATGAGCAGTTCTTC; CDR3 protein: CASSLGTSGNNEQFF
D gene: TRBD1; V gene: TRBV5-1; CDR3 length: 14; clone size: -; J gene: TRBJ1-1; CDR3 DNA: TGCGCCAGCAGCAGGGACAGGGGGAGCACTGAAGCTTTCTTT; CDR3 protein: CASSRDRGSTEAFF
D gene: -; V gene: TRBV29-1; CDR3 length: 13; clone size: -; J gene: TRBJ2-1; CDR3 DNA: TGCAGCGTTGATCGGGGTTCCTACAATGAGCAGTTCTTC; CDR3 protein: CSVDRGSYNEQFF
D gene: -; V gene: TRBV10-3; CDR3 length: 14; clone size: -; J gene: TRBJ1-2; CDR3 DNA: TGTGCCATCCTAGGCAGCGACGGGTTCTATGGCTACACCTTC; CDR3 protein: CAILGSDGFYGYTF
D gene: TRBD1; V gene: TRBV5-1; CDR3 length: 17; clone size: -; J gene: TRBJ2-1; CDR3 DNA: TGCGCCAGCAGCTTGGTTTTCGTCACAGGGGCCTACAATGAGCAGTTCTTC; CDR3 protein: CASSLVFVTGAYNEQFF
D gene: -; V gene: TRBV15; CDR3 length: 14; clone size: -; J gene: TRBJ2-7; CDR3 DNA: TGTGCCACCAGCATAAGCCGGGACCCCGCCGAGCAGTACTTC; CDR3 protein: CATSISRDPAEQYF
D gene: -; V gene: TRBV18; CDR3 length: 15; clone size: few; J gene: TRBJ2-7; CDR3 DNA: TGTGCCAGCTCACCAGATCGGGCTAGCGTCTACGAGCAGTACTTC; CDR3 protein: CASSPDRASVYEQYF
D gene: -; V gene: TRBV1; CDR3 length: 19; clone size: -; J gene: TRBJ2-1; CDR3 DNA: TGCACCAGCAGCCGCCGATTAAACTCGGGGACAGGGGGATACAATGAGCAGTTCTTC; CDR3 protein: CTSSRRLNSGTGGYNEQFF
D gene: -; V gene: TRBV19; CDR3 length: 14; clone size: -; J gene: TRBJ2-1; CDR3 DNA: TGTGCCAGTAGTCCTACCCAGGTCCCCAATGAGCAGTTCTTC; CDR3 protein: CASSPTQVPNEQFF
D gene: TRBD2; V gene: TRBV7-3; CDR3 length: 15; clone size: -; J gene: TRBJ2-5; CDR3 DNA: TGTGCCAGCAGCTTGCAAAGCGGGAGGGCGGAGACCCAGTACTTC; CDR3 protein: CASSLQSGRAETQYF
D gene: -; V gene: TRBV5-5; CDR3 length: 14; clone size: -; J gene: TRBJ2-1; CDR3 DNA: TGTGCCAGCAGCTTACTGTTCAACTACAATGAGCAGTTCTTC; CDR3 protein: CASSLLFNYNEQFF
D gene: TRBD2; V gene: TRBV7-3; CDR3 length: 14; clone size: -; J gene: TRBJ2-7; CDR3 DNA: TGTGCCAGCAGTCCCGGGACTAGGGGCTACGAGCAGTACTTC; CDR3 protein: CASSPGTRGYEQYF
D gene: -; V gene: TRBV18; CDR3 length: 17; clone size: once; J gene: TRBJ1-1; CDR3 DNA: TGTGCCAGCTCACGGAATGAGGATACAGGGTTGAGCACTGAAGCTTTCTTT; CDR3 protein: CASSRNEDTGLSTEAFF
D gene: -; V gene: TRBV28; CDR3 length: 14; clone size: once; J gene: TRBJ2-7; CDR3 DNA: TGTGCCAGCAGTTTGTATGGGGACCCCTACGAGCAGTACTTC; CDR3 protein: CASSLYGDPYEQYF
D gene: -; V gene: TRBV5-8; CDR3 length: 13; clone size: -; J gene: TRBJ1-5; CDR3 DNA: TGTGCCAGCAGCTTGACGGGGAATCAGCCCCAGCATTTT; CDR3 protein: CASSLTGNQPQHF
D gene: TRBD1; V gene: TRBV5-1; CDR3 length: 14; clone size: -; J gene: TRBJ1-2; CDR3 DNA: TGCGCCAGCGCGGACAGGGCGGCGTCGAATGGCTACACCTTC; CDR3 protein: CASADRAASNGYTF
D gene: TRBD1; V gene: TRBV6-5; CDR3 length: 14; clone size: -; J gene: TRBJ1-6; CDR3 DNA: TGTGCCAGCAGTACAGGGGGATATAATTCACCCCTCCACTTT; CDR3 protein: CASSTGGYNSPLHF
D gene: -; V gene: TRBV30; CDR3 length: 13; clone size: -; J gene: TRBJ2-5; CDR3 DNA: TGTGCCTGGAGCAGGATGGGGGCAGAGACCCAGTACTTC; CDR3 protein: CAWSRMGAETQYF
D gene: -; V gene: TRBV28; CDR3 length: 12; clone size: -; J gene: TRBJ1-4; CDR3 DNA: TGTGCCAGCAGTGGGAATAATGAAAAACTGTTTTTT; CDR3 protein: CASSGNNEKLFF
D gene: -; V gene: TRBV5-1; CDR3 length: 14; clone size: -; J gene: TRBJ2-3; CDR3 DNA: TGCGCCAGCAGCTTGGATCCGGGGACGGATACGCAGTATTTT; CDR3 protein: CASSLDPGTDTQYF
D gene: TRBD1; V gene: TRBV9; CDR3 length: 17; clone size: -; J gene: TRBJ1-2; CDR3 DNA: TGTGCCAGCAGCGGAACTCTTTGGACAGGGGGATTCTTTGGCTACACCTTC; CDR3 protein: CASSGTLWTGGFFGYTF
D gene: -; V gene: TRBV7-3; CDR3 length: 13; clone size: few; J gene: TRBJ1-3; CDR3 DNA: TGTGCCAGCAGCTTAAACCCGAGAAACACCATATATTTT; CDR3 protein: CASSLNPRNTIYF
D gene: TRBD2; V gene: TRBV10-2; CDR3 length: 15; clone size: -; J gene: TRBJ2-5; CDR3 DNA: TGCGCCAGCAGTGAGTCGCTAGCGGGTTGGGAGACCCAGTACTTC; CDR3 protein: CASSESLAGWETQYF
D gene: TRBD2; V gene: TRBV7-2; CDR3 length: 14; clone size: -; J gene: TRBJ2-5; CDR3 DNA: TGTGCCAGCAGTTCACTAGCGGGAGCGGAGACCCAGTACTTC; CDR3 protein: CASSSLAGAETQYF
D gene: -; V gene: TRBV11-2; CDR3 length: 14; clone size: once; J gene: TRBJ2-2; CDR3 DNA: TGTGCCAGCAGCCCGACTATCGGGGGCGGGGAGCTGTTTTTT; CDR3 protein: CASSPTIGGGELFF
D gene: TRBD2; V gene: TRBV29-1; CDR3 length: 11; clone size: -; J gene: TRBJ2-3; CDR3 DNA: TGCAGCGTAACGAGCGGGATTACGCAGTATTTT; CDR3 protein: CSVTSGITQYF